The sequence of this TCR beta chain was determined in a study of T cells in Graves' hyperthyroidism and ophthalmopathy. For ophthalmopathy patients, the Clinical Activity Score was at least 3 and the NOSPECS grade at least 4; duration was under 3 months. Exclusion of a patient resulted from uncontrolled infection, other autoimmune disease, pregnancy or lactation. The diagnostic basis comprised clinical symptoms, serum thyroxine and TRAb, thyroid ultrasound and orbital computed tomography. Amplification targeted TCR beta CDR3 regions from RNA transcripts. The HTBI set primed first-round TCR CDR3 RT-PCR. Each CDR3 protein is one row after TCRdb ran MiXCR on the multiplex PCR reads. The sample has around 530,000 distinct CDR3 sequences; roughly 17% are singletons. With V trimmed by 0 bases and J by 3 bases, 1 base remained unmatched. CDR1 is MGHDK, CDR2 SYGVNS, per germline. This CDR3 spans 14 amino acids.

This clonotype was detected ten times or more. Input material: blood. This receptor was identified in a woman aged 18 to 35 with Graves' ophthalmopathy. V and J are TRBV25-1 and TRBJ2-7; 8 nucleotides line up with TRBD1. For the CDR3, the DNA is TGTGCCAGCAGTGAATATGGGACAGGCTACGAGCAGTACTTC. Protein: CASSEYGTGYEQYF.